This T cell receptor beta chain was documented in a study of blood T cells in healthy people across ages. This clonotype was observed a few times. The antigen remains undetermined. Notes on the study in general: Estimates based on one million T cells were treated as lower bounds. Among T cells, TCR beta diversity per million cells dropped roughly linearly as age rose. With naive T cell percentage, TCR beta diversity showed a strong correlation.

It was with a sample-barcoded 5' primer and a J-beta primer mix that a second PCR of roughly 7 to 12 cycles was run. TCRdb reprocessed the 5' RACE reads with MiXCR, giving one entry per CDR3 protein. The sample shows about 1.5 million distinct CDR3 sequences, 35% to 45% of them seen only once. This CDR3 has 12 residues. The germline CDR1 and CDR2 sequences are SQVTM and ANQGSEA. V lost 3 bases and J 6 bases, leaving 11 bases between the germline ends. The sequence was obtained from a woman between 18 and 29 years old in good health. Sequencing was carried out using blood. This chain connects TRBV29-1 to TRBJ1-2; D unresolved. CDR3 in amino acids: CSVDTGRDGYTF. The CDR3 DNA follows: TGCAGCGTTGACACGGGAAGGGATGGCTACACCTTC.